These 9 T cell receptor beta chains share one sample of origin, sequenced in a study of OX40 agonist ivuxolimab in advanced cancers. This table comes from immunoSEQ multiplex PCR, and its TCRdb copy is limited to in-frame clones, with some not included. The sample has 50,000 to 75,000 clones, around 87% seen once. Specimen: CD4+ or CD8+ T cells sorted from blood, collected in a trial of the OX40 agonist ivuxolimab. The source of these receptors is an adult with an advanced solid tumor such as melanoma, head and neck, liver or kidney cancer.

The rearrangement uses TRBV29-1 and TRBJ1-1; tentative D call: TRBD1 (5 bases). Per the germline V gene, CDR1 is SQVTM and CDR2 is ANQGSEA. V dropped 2 bases and J dropped 4 bases, with 11 bases sitting between them. This CDR3 has 13 amino acids. CDR3 sequence reads: CSVERGEGTEAFF. As DNA, the CDR3 is TGCAGCGTTGAACGGGGGGAGGGCACTGAAGCTTTCTTT.

The rearrangement joins TRBV7-2 to TRBJ1-1, with TRBD1 matching 9 bases. There are 15 residues in the CDR3. The germline CDR1 and CDR2 sequences are SGHTA and FQGNSA. Losses at the gene ends were 6 bases for V and 4 bases for J; bases not matched to a gene: 9. The CDR3 is CASRLGTGWSTEAFF. The DNA for the CDR3 is TGTGCCAGCAGGCTAGGGACAGGGTGGAGCACTGAAGCTTTCTTT.

V is TRBV10-3 and J is TRBJ1-1; D call uncertain. Trimming cost V 5 bases and J 1 base, with 14 bases left between them. The length of the CDR3 is 15 residues. Germline CDR1 and CDR2: ENHRY and SYGVKD. The CDR3 loop reads CAISRFQTKNTEAFF. CDR3 in DNA: TGTGCCATCAGTCGTTTCCAGACCAAGAACACTGAAGCTTTCTTT.

J is TRBJ2-4 and V is TRBV5-1; D possibly corresponds to TRBD1 (5 bases). The length of the CDR3 is 14 residues. CDR1 and CDR2 from the germline V gene are SGHRS and YFSETQ. Between the trimmed V and J ends, which lost 0 bases and 4 bases, there was a span of 8 bases. For the CDR3, the DNA is TGCGCCAGCAGCTTGGTGCAGGGAAAAAACATTCAGTACTTC. Amino acid sequence: CASSLVQGKNIQYF.

The chain joins TRBV5-1 to TRBJ1-2; 10 nucleotides agree with TRBD1. Germline values: CDR1 SGHRS, CDR2 YFSETQ. J was trimmed by 7 bases and V by 4 bases; bases with no gene match: 4. The CDR3 has 13 residues. The CDR3 reads CASSRDRGAGYTF. The DNA for the CDR3 is TGCGCCAGCAGCAGGGACAGGGGTGCTGGCTACACCTTC.

The chain has TRBV7-9 and TRBJ2-5, with a tentative D call TRBD2 (5 bases). Germline-derived CDR1 and CDR2 are SEHNR and FQNEAQ (reference sequence). Trimming left V 10 bases short and J 5 bases short, with 17 bases between. The CDR3 is 13 residues long. The CDR3 DNA is TGTGCCACCCCATGGGGTGCGGGCGAGACCCAGTACTTC. Protein: CATPWGAGETQYF.

V gene TRBV9 combines with J gene TRBJ1-2, with D unresolved. The CDR3 covers 15 residues. V was pared by 0 bases and J by 4 bases, with 13 bases between. The V gene's germline CDR1 is SGDLS and CDR2 YYNGEE. The CDR3 spells CASSVEPGTVYGYTF. For the CDR3, the DNA is TGTGCCAGCAGCGTAGAACCCGGCACAGTCTATGGCTACACCTTC.

This clone was detected a few times. The chain is built from TRBV7-3 and TRBJ2-7, with 10 bases aligning to TRBD2. The germline gives CDR1 SGHTA, CDR2 FQGTGA. The CDR3 consists of 16 residues. The V segment lost 2 bases and the J segment 6 bases; nucleotides outside the gene matches: 10. The CDR3, as DNA: TGTGCCAGCAGCTTACAGCGGGCTAGCGGGGGTTTCGAGCAGTACTTC. Protein product: CASSLQRASGGFEQYF. The whole variable domain, filled in from reference TRBV7-3 and TRBJ2-7, reads GAGVSQTPSNKVTEKGKYVELRCDPISGHTALYWYRQSLGQGPEFLIYFQGTGAADDSGLPNDRFFAVRPEGSVSTLKIQRTERGDSAVYLCASSLQRASGGFEQYFGPGTRLTVT.

The chain is built from TRBV10-1 and TRBJ2-1, with 7 bases fitting TRBD2. Trimming at V came to 2 bases and at J to 8 bases, leaving 9 bases not matched to a gene. The CDR3 runs to 15 residues. Germline V gene lookup returns CDR1 WNHNN and CDR2 SYGVQD (reference sequence). CDR3 sequence: CASSEVRGNGDEQFF. The CDR3 nucleotides read TGCGCCAGCAGTGAGGTGCGGGGGAACGGAGATGAGCAGTTCTTC.